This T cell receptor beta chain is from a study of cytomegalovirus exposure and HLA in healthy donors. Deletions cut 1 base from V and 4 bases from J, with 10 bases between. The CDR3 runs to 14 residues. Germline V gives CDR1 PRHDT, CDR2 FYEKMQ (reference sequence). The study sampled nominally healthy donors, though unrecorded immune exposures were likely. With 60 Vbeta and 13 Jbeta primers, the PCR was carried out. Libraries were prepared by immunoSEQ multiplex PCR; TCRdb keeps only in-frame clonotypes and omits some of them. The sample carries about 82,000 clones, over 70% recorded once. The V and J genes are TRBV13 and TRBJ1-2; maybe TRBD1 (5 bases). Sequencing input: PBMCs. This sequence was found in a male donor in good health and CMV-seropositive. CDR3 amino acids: CASSLDQGGYGYTF. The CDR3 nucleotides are TGTGCCAGCAGCTTAGATCAGGGCGGCTATGGCTACACCTTC.